Listed here are 16 T cell receptor delta chains from one sample, sequenced in a study of gamma-delta T cells after stem cell transplantation. TCRdb re-called clones from the RT-PCR reads via CATT. Seen here are roughly 3,000 delta-chain clones, 2.5% to 3.5% observed once, and the top ten hold about 40%. The specimen was gamma-delta T cells. These receptors all stem from a human donor. It is not recorded whose cells these are; they may come from a transplant donor.

This clone was recorded a few times. V usage is TRDV1 and J usage is TRDJ1; the D is unclear. CDR1 TSWWSYY and CDR2 QGS come from the germline V gene. V lost 0 bases and J 1 base, leaving 12 bases between the germline ends. The CDR3 is 16 amino acids. The chain's CDR3 is CALGELYPRSTDKLIF. The CDR3 DNA sequence: TGTGCTCTTGGGGAACTCTACCCCCGGTCCACCGATAAACTCATCTTT.

Comments on this clone: This probably arose from a read error, given a far larger clone one base away. The same CDR3 also results from other DNA sequences found in this sample. The chain has TRDV2 and TRDJ1; 8 bases are a match to TRDD3. In germline, CDR1 is GEAIGNYY, CDR2 EKD. The CDR3 contains 16 residues. The CDR3 DNA is TGCGCCTGTGACCCACTGGGGGGCCGACACACCGATAAACTCATCTTT. Its protein is CACDPLGGRHTDKLIF.

For this clone: The TCRdb protein comes from a much larger clone and disagrees with this DNA's translation at residue 5, likely due to a read error; the protein given here is derived from the DNA. This rearrangement joins TRDV2 to TRDJ1; 13 bases are a match to TRDD3. With V trimmed by 0 bases and J by 0 bases, 18 bases remained unmatched. Germline V gene lookup returns CDR1 GEAIGNYY and CDR2 EKD. The CDR3 is 22 residues long. The CDR3 DNA is TGTGCCTGTGACACCGTCCGTACTGGGGGATACGACACGAAGGGGTACACCGATAAACTCATCTTT. Translation gives CACDTVRTGGYDTKGYTDKLIF.

On this clone: This DNA's translation differs at residue 13 from TCRdb's protein, which comes from a much larger clone; a read error is likely, and the protein shown is translated from the DNA. V and J are TRDV2 and TRDJ1; 7 nucleotides align to TRDD3. CDR3 length: 18 residues. Unmatched junction bases numbered 16, after V lost 0 bases and J lost 4 bases. Germline V lookup: CDR1 GEAIGNYY, CDR2 EKD. The CDR3, as DNA: TGTGCCTGTGACACCGTAGCAACTGGGGACCCGTACATCGATAAACTCATCTTT. Protein product: CACDTVATGDPYIDKLIF.

By its share, this clone is large. The J gene is TRDJ1, the V gene TRDV2; 12 bases are shared with TRDD3. The J segment lost 2 bases and the V segment lost 0 bases, leaving 12 bases of the junction unmatched. This CDR3 is 19 amino acids long. The germline gives CDR1 GEAIGNYY, CDR2 EKD. CDR3 sequence: CACDTVRLGDTRETDKLIF. Written as DNA, the CDR3 is TGTGCCTGTGACACCGTAAGGCTGGGGGATACGCGGGAGACCGATAAACTCATCTTT.

By frequency in the sample, this clone is medium-sized (0.01 to 0.1%). Additional DNA sequences in this sample encode the identical CDR3. The J gene is TRDJ1, the V gene TRDV2; the match to TRDD3 covers 9 bases. V trimming: 3 bases; J trimming: 2 bases; junction bases outside the gene matches: 21. The germline V gene encodes CDR1 GEAIGNYY and CDR2 EKD. This CDR3 has 20 residues. This CDR3 is CACDPTSPVLGDGWTDKLIF. DNA of the CDR3: TGTGCCTGTGACCCCACTTCCCCTGTACTGGGGGACGGTTGGACCGATAAACTCATCTTT.

A remark on this clone: A read error likely explains why the TCRdb protein, taken from a much larger clone, differs from this DNA's translation at residue 13; the protein shown is translated from the DNA. The genes are TRDV2 and TRDJ1; no firm D call. The CDR3 totals 18 residues. V lost 1 base and J lost 6, with 26 bases in between. From germline, CDR1 is GEAIGNYY and CDR2 EKD. This CDR3 is CACDTLLHPGEGPHKLIF. The CDR3, as DNA: TGTGCCTGTGACACTCTCCTGCACCCGGGCGAGGGTCCTCATAAACTCATCTTT.

This clone was recorded a few times. J is TRDJ1 and V is TRDV2; 12 bases match TRDD3. Trimming at V came to 0 bases and at J to 2 bases, leaving 6 bases not matched to a gene. CDR1 and CDR2 from the germline V gene are GEAIGNYY and EKD. The CDR3 is made up of 17 amino acids. CDR3: CACDTVLGDTPTDKLIF. The CDR3 DNA reads as TGTGCCTGTGACACCGTACTGGGGGATACTCCGACCGATAAACTCATCTTT.

This clone was seen repeatedly, ten times or more. A much larger clone is a single base away; this may be a read error. This specimen includes other DNA sequences encoding the same CDR3. This chain connects TRDV2 to TRDJ1; TRDD3 might be the D (5 bases). This CDR3 has 18 residues. CDR1 and CDR2 from the germline V gene are GEAIGNYY and EKD. CDR3 protein: CACDTMAGGEKYTDKLIF. The CDR3 DNA follows: TGCGCCTGTGACACAATGGCCGGGGGTGAAAAGTACACCGATAAACTCATCTTT.

Comments on this clone: A far larger clone is a single base away, which makes a read error likely. The chain is built from TRDV2 and TRDJ3, with D perhaps matching TRDD2 or TRDD3 (5 bases each). V lost 5 bases and J lost 5, with 33 bases in between. Germline CDR1 GEAIGNYY, CDR2 EKD. The CDR3 contains 22 residues. The CDR3 region is CACAPILPPEIPPSRDTRQMFF. The DNA for the CDR3 is TGTGCCTGTGCCCCAATCCTGCCACCAGAGATACCCCCTTCAAGGGACACCCGACAGATGTTTTTC.

This clone was seen repeatedly, ten times or more. A far larger clone is off by one base, so a read error is likely. The chain combines TRDV2 with TRDJ1; 7 positions agree with TRDD3. Germline V gene data show CDR1 as GEAIGNYY and CDR2 as EKD. The CDR3 loop spans 18 amino acids. The CDR3: CACDTVATGDPYTDKPIF. CDR3 sequence (DNA): TGTGCCTGTGACACCGTAGCAACTGGGGACCCGTACACCGATAAACCCATCTTT.

For this clone: This sequence is one base from a far larger clone and is likely a read error. The sample contains more than one DNA sequence encoding this CDR3. The J gene is TRDJ1, the V gene TRDV1, with D uncertain. CDR3 length: 18 residues. The germline CDR1 and CDR2 sequences are TSWWSYY and QGS. V shed 2 bases and J shed 0 bases, with 19 bases lying between them. CDR3 protein: CALGERSSVVLYTDKLIF. The CDR3 DNA follows: TGTGCTCTTGGGGAAAGGTCATCAGTTGTCTTGTACACCGATAAACTCATCTTT.

As concerns this clone: For this DNA, TCRdb reports the protein of a much larger clone, which diverges at residue 3, most likely from a read error; the protein presented here is translated directly from the DNA. V usage is TRDV2 and J usage is TRDJ1, with D maybe TRDD3 (5 bases). Per the germline V gene, CDR1 is GEAIGNYY and CDR2 is EKD. The CDR3 is 16 residues long. The CDR3 loop reads CAGDTAGVPRGDKLIF. CDR3 bases: TGTGCCGGTGACACCGCGGGGGTCCCCCGGGGCGATAAACTCATCTTT.

This clone was observed a handful of times. Since a much larger clone is just one base distant, this may be a read error. The sample has other DNA sequences that encode this CDR3 too. V and J are TRDV2 and TRDJ1; D is perhaps TRDD3 (6 bases). Germline assignment: CDR1 GEAIGNYY and CDR2 EKD. The length of the CDR3 is 15 residues. V was trimmed by 3 bases and J by 1 base, leaving 14 bases between them. CDR3 in DNA: TGTGCCTGTGACCTGCTGGGGCCCTCCACCGATAAACTCATCTTT. Its translation is CACDLLGPSTDKLIF.

This clone is labeled as medium-sized. Other DNA variants within this sample encode the same CDR3. This chain joins TRDV2 and TRDJ1; 9 bases map to TRDD3. The CDR3 consists of 16 residues. Unmatched junction bases numbered 10, after V lost 4 bases and J lost 2 bases. From germline, CDR1 is GEAIGNYY and CDR2 EKD. The DNA of the CDR3 is TGTGCCTGTGATCCCGTGGGGGATATTGGAACCGATAAACTCATCTTT. It translates to CACDPVGDIGTDKLIF.

This clone was seen only a few times. The amino acid sequence in TCRdb belongs to a much larger clone and departs from this DNA's translation at residue 6, likely a sequencing read error; the sequence shown is translated from the DNA. The V gene is TRDV2, the J gene TRDJ1, with 10 nucleotides matching TRDD3. Germline values: CDR1 GEAIGNYY, CDR2 EKD. V dropped 3 bases and J dropped 1; count of bases not matched to a gene: 7. The CDR3 is made up of 16 amino acids. CDR3 in amino acids: CACDAPWGIGTDKLIF. DNA of the CDR3: TGTGCCTGTGACGCTCCCTGGGGGATAGGCACCGATAAACTCATCTTT.